This TCR beta chain originates from a study of identical twins. Points from the study as a whole: Models underestimated TCR alpha sharing (out-of-frame) in monozygotic twins.

TCRdb re-called the 5' RACE reads through MiXCR, storing one row per CDR3 protein. Among fewer than 550,000 distinct CDR3 sequences listed, roughly 13% were seen once. Germline V CDR1 and CDR2: SNHLY, FYNNEI. The CDR3 length is 14 residues. Deletions cut 7 bases from V and 2 bases from J, with 14 bases between. This clonotype occurred a few times. Its antigen is not identified. These data were also reused for a study on yellow fever vaccine responses in identical twins.

Material for sequencing was CD4+ T cells sorted from blood. This chain connects TRBV2 to TRBJ1-1; D gene ambiguous. The clonotype originates from a young woman in good health. CDR3: CASTVAGYNTEAFF. The CDR3 DNA sequence: TGTGCCAGCACCGTCGCGGGGTACAACACTGAAGCTTTCTTT. The whole variable domain, remainder taken from reference TRBV2 and TRBJ1-1, is EPEVTQTPSHQVTQMGQEVILRCVPISNHLYFYWYRQILGQKVEFLVSFYNNEISEKSEIFDDQFSVERPDGSNFTLKIRSTKLEDSAMYFCASTVAGYNTEAFFGQGTRLTVV.